The 19 T cell receptor beta chains reported below all come from one sample, sequenced in a study of T cell repertoires in cytomegalovirus infection. In TCRdb, the reads were re-called with MiXCR into one record per CDR3 protein. The sample lists around 34,000 distinct CDR3 sequences; 40% to 65% were seen once. Their antigen targets remain unknown. Specimen: CD8+ T cells from cultured PBMCs, collected from culture after CMV antigen stimulation. The receptors come from a human donor in good health (CMV status not recorded). Some clones in this sample may be carry-over from other donors' samples.

Concerning this clonotype: A read error may produce the germline difference seen at one junction end. The chain links TRBV4-1 to TRBJ2-5; TRBD2 is a possible D gene (6 bases). Germline V CDR1 and CDR2: MGHRA, YSYEKL. The CDR3 totals 15 residues. This CDR3 is CASSQAWVAGETQYF. The CDR3 DNA sequence: TGTGCCAGCAGCCAAGCCTGGGTGGCGGGGGAGACCCAGTACTTC.

Only a few counts were recorded for this clonotype. V is TRBV6-6 and J is TRBJ2-7; 10 positions agree with TRBD2. The CDR3 runs 15 residues. Germline trimming cut 6 bases from V and 1 base from J; bases unmatched to any gene: 6. Germline V gives CDR1 MNHNY, CDR2 SVGAGI (reference sequence). The CDR3 here is CASSAGTSVSYEQYF. CDR3 DNA sequence: TGTGCCAGCAGCGCCGGGACTAGCGTTTCCTACGAGCAGTACTTC.

The gene calls are TRBV7-6 and TRBJ1-2; maybe TRBD1 (5 bases). V was trimmed by 7 bases and J by 4 bases, leaving 16 bases between them. CDR1 SGHVS and CDR2 FNYEAQ come from the germline V gene. CDR3 length equals 14 residues. CDR3 DNA sequence: TGTGCCAGCACCCCTGGGACCTCGGCCTATGGCTACACCTTC. It is translated as CASTPGTSAYGYTF.

This sequence joins TRBV12-3 or TRBV12-4 and TRBJ1-4; D is unclear. Trimming stripped 3 bases from V and 2 bases from J, with 7 bases between. CDR3 size: 14 residues. CDR3 protein: CASSLRVTNEKLFF. The CDR3 DNA sequence: TGTGCCAGCAGTTTGAGGGTTACTAATGAAAAACTGTTTTTT.

This clonotype was seen only a few times. V and J are TRBV7-6 and TRBJ2-1; TRBD2 agrees at 12 bases. Trimming at V came to 5 bases and at J to 5 bases, leaving 10 bases not matched to a gene. This CDR3 comprises 17 residues. The germline gives CDR1 SGHVS, CDR2 FNYEAQ. DNA of the CDR3: TGTGCCAGCAGCCGTCTAGCGGGGGGGCCTCCCAACAATGAGCAGTTCTTC. The encoded protein is CASSRLAGGPPNNEQFF.

The V call is TRBV6-5, the J call TRBJ2-3; weak D call: TRBD1 (6 bases). V was cut by 6 bases and J by 1 base, with 14 bases left in between. Germline CDR1 reads MNHEY; CDR2 reads SVGAGI. CDR3 size: 15 residues. Here the CDR3 DNA reads TGTGCCAGCAGAAACAGGGATTTAGGCACAGATACGCAGTATTTT. Amino acid sequence: CASRNRDLGTDTQYF.

This chain uses TRBV7-2 with TRBJ2-7, with D perhaps matching TRBD2 (6 bases). The germline CDR1 and CDR2 sequences are SGHTA and FQGNSA. Deletions cut 1 base from V and 6 bases from J, with 10 bases between. The CDR3 has 13 amino acids. CDR3 amino acids: CASSLELAGEQYF. The CDR3, as DNA: TGTGCCAGCAGCTTAGAACTAGCCGGCGAGCAGTACTTC.

This clonotype was seen a handful of times. The chain joins TRBV6-5 to TRBJ2-1, with 10 bases that match TRBD2. This CDR3 has 20 amino acids. Germline V gives CDR1 MNHEY, CDR2 SVGAGI. The junction had 17 bases not matched to a gene; V was cut back by 4 bases and J by 2 bases. CDR3 nucleotide sequence: TGTGCCAGCAGTTCTGTAGCGGGAGGACTACCGGTGGGCACCTACAATGAGCAGTTCTTC. It specifies CASSSVAGGLPVGTYNEQFF.

The genes are TRBV10-3 and TRBJ1-1; TRBD1 aligns across 7 bases. The CDR3 loop spans 14 amino acids. V trimming: 5 bases; J trimming: 2 bases; junction bases outside the gene matches: 5. The germline V gene encodes CDR1 ENHRY and CDR2 SYGVKD. In nucleotides, the CDR3 is TGTGCCATCAGTTTGACAGGGTTTAACACTGAAGCTTTCTTT. This sequence encodes CAISLTGFNTEAFF.

The chain has TRBV7-6 and TRBJ2-1; 10 bases are a match to TRBD2. There are 15 residues in the CDR3. From germline, CDR1 is SGHVS and CDR2 FNYEAQ. With V trimmed by 5 bases and J by 16 bases, 17 bases remained unmatched. CDR3 nucleotide sequence: TGTGCCAGCAGCCTTAATAGCGGGAGGCGACTACAGCGATTCTTC. Its protein is CASSLNSGRRLQRFF. The whole variable domain, remainder taken from reference TRBV7-6 and TRBJ2-1, is GAGVSQSPRYKVTKRGQDVALRCDPISGHVSLYWYRQALGQGPEFLTYFNYEAQQDKSGLPNDRFSAERPEGSISTLTIQRTEQRDSAMYRCASSLNSGRRLQRFFGPGTRLTVL.

This clonotype has a handful of counts. The rearrangement joins TRBV7-8 to TRBJ1-5, with TRBD1 as a possible D gene (6 bases). Trimming pared 5 bases from V and 7 bases from J, leaving 24 bases between. Germline V gene lookup returns CDR1 SGHVS and CDR2 FQNEAQ. The length of the CDR3 is 17 residues. The CDR3 DNA follows: TGTGCCAGCAGCGGAAATGGGGCTACAGGGACCAACCAGCCCCAGCATTTT. Encoded protein: CASSGNGATGTNQPQHF.

The DNA for the CDR3 is TGCGCCAGCAGCCAAGGGACTAGCGGGAGGGCAGATACGCAGTATTTT. This translates into CASSQGTSGRADTQYF. The chain recombines TRBV4-1 with TRBJ2-3; 15 nucleotides agree with TRBD2. Germline assignment: CDR1 MGHRA and CDR2 YSYEKL. The CDR3 totals 16 residues. V trimming: 1 base; J trimming: 4 bases; junction bases outside the gene matches: 0.

The chain combines TRBV27 with TRBJ2-4, with TRBD1 matching 7 bases. Germline CDR1 reads MNHEY; CDR2 reads SMNVEV (reference sequence). The junction had 4 bases not matched to a gene; V was cut back by 4 bases and J by 7 bases. The CDR3 covers 13 residues. CDR3 DNA: TGTGCCAGCAGTTATTCACAGGGGAACATTCAGTACTTC. Protein product: CASSYSQGNIQYF.

The chain carries TRBV7-4 and TRBJ2-1, with TRBD2 matching over 12 bases. V was pared by 4 bases and J by 5 bases, with 6 bases of the junction left unmatched. CDR1 and CDR2 (germline): SGHVT, SQSDAQ. CDR3 length: 16 amino acids. CDR3 residues: CASSYRRTSGNNEQFF. As DNA, the CDR3 is TGTGCCAGCAGCTATCGGAGGACTAGCGGGAACAATGAGCAGTTCTTC.

The chain links TRBV6-2 or TRBV6-3 to TRBJ2-3, with D perhaps assigned TRBD1 or TRBD2 (6 bases each). The CDR3 is 15 residues long. Germline V gene sequence: CDR1 MNHEY, CDR2 SVGEGT. V lost 8 bases to trimming and J lost 2 bases, with 17 bases between them. CDR3 region: CASGNRGVDTDTQYF. The CDR3 DNA follows: TGTGCCAGCGGTAATAGGGGGGTCGACACAGATACGCAGTATTTT.

This clonotype appeared many times. This rearrangement joins TRBV7-9 to TRBJ2-2; tentative D call: TRBD1 (5 bases). Germline V gene sequence: CDR1 SEHNR, CDR2 FQNEAQ (reference sequence). This CDR3 is 16 amino acids long. The V end was cut by 5 bases, the J end by 2 bases, with 15 bases between. The CDR3 loop is CASSPPVQGNTGELFF. The CDR3 DNA follows: TGTGCCAGCAGCCCCCCGGTCCAGGGAAACACCGGGGAGCTGTTTTTT.

V gene TRBV7-6 combines with J gene TRBJ1-1; TRBD1 matches at 7 bases. V shed 6 bases and J 1 base; nucleotides not matched to a gene: 8. The CDR3 totals 15 residues. In germline, CDR1 is SGHVS, CDR2 FNYEAQ. The CDR3 reads CASRRDSYPNTEAFF. The CDR3 nucleotides read TGTGCCAGCAGACGGGACAGCTATCCGAACACTGAAGCTTTCTTT.

This clonotype was seen a handful of times. The chain joins TRBV27 to TRBJ1-1; 8 nucleotides agree with TRBD1. The ends lost 10 bases at V and 3 bases at J; junction bases unmatched: 16. This CDR3 is built from 16 residues. The germline V gene encodes CDR1 MNHEY and CDR2 SMNVEV (reference sequence). The CDR3 loop is CATRRDLQGGYTEAFF. CDR3 coding DNA: TGTGCCACACGCCGAGATTTACAGGGGGGCTACACTGAAGCTTTCTTT.

J is TRBJ1-1 and V is TRBV7-9; D remains unclear. Germline V CDR1 and CDR2: SEHNR, FQNEAQ (reference sequence). V lost 9 bases to trimming and J lost 2 bases, with 7 bases between them. The CDR3 is 11 residues long. The CDR3 bases are TGTGCCAGTACCCTAAACACTGAAGCTTTCTTT. Protein product: CASTLNTEAFF. The full variable domain, its missing parts supplied by reference TRBV7-9 and TRBJ1-1, is DTGVSQNPRHKITKRGQNVTFRCDPISEHNRLYWYRQTLGQGPEFLTYFQNEAQLEKSRLLSDRFSAERPKGSFSTLEIQRTEQGDSAMYLCASTLNTEAFFGQGTRLTVV.